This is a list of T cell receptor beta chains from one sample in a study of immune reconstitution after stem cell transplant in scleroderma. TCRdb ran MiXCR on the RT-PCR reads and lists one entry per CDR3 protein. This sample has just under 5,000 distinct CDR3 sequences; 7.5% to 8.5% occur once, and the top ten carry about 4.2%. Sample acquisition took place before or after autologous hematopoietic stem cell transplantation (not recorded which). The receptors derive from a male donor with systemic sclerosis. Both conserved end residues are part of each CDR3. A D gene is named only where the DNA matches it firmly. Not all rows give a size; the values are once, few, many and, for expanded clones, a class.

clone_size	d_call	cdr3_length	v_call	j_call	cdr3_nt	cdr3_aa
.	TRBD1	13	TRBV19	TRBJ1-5	TGTGCCAGTTTGGACAGGGCGGGTCAGCCCCAGCATTTT	CASLDRAGQPQHF
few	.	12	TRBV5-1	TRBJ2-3	TGCGCCAGCAAGAAGTCCACAGATACGCAGTATTTT	CASKKSTDTQYF
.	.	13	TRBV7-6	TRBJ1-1	TGTGCCAGCAGCTTAGACCAGAACACTGAAGCTTTCTTT	CASSLDQNTEAFF
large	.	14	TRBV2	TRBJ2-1	TGTGCCAGCAGTGTGGAGGGGGCCCACAATGAGCAGTTCTTC	CASSVEGAHNEQFF
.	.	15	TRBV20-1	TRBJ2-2	TGCAGTGCTAGAGATTCGGCAGGGGCCACCGGGGAGCTGTTTTTT	CSARDSAGATGELFF
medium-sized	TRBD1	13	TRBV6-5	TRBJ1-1	TGTGCCAGCAGTTACGGGACAGCCACTGAAGCTTTCTTT	CASSYGTATEAFF
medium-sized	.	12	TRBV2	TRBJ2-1	TGTGCCAGCAGTGTTTCGGGGAATGAGCAGTTCTTC	CASSVSGNEQFF
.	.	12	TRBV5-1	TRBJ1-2	TGCGCCAGCAGCTTGGCAGGCTATGGCTACACCTTC	CASSLAGYGYTF
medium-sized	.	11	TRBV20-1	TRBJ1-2	TGCAGTGCTAGATTGTGGGATGGCTACACCTTC	CSARLWDGYTF
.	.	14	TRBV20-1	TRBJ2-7	TGCAGTGCTAGACAACAGCGCCCTCCCTACGAGCAGTACTTC	CSARQQRPPYEQYF
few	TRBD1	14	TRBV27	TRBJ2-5	TGTGCCAGCAGGTTAGACAGGGGCCAAGAGACCCAGTACTTC	CASRLDRGQETQYF
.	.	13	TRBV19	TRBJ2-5	TGTGCCAGTAGTATTGGCATCCAAGAGACCCAGTACTTC	CASSIGIQETQYF
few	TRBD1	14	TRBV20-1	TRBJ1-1	TGCAGTGCTTCTCCAGGGGGCTCGGTCACTGAAGCTTTCTTT	CSASPGGSVTEAFF
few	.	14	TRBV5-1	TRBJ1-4	TGCGCCAGCAGCTTGAATGGGGGGCATGAAAAACTGTTTTTT	CASSLNGGHEKLFF
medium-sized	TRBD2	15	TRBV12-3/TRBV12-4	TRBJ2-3	TGTGCCAGCAGTCTAGCGGGAGGTAGCACAGATACGCAGTATTTT	CASSLAGGSTDTQYF
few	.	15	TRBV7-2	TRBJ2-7	TGTGCCAGCAGCATAGGGCAAAACAGGGGAGGTGAGCAGTACTTC	CASSIGQNRGGEQYF
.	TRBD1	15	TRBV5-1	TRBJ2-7	TGCGCCAGCAGCTTTTCCGGGACAGGGCGGGATGAGCAGTACTTC	CASSFSGTGRDEQYF
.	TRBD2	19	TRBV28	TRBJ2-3	TGTGCCAGCAGTTCGACCGCCTCCCTCTTGGGCCGGGGGGCAGATACGCAGTATTTT	CASSSTASLLGRGADTQYF
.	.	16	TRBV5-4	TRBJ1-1	TGTGCCAGCAGCTTTGGGCAGTTGAGGGAGGACACTGAAGCTTTCTTT	CASSFGQLREDTEAFF
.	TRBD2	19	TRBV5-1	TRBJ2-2	TGCGCCAGCAGCTTGGGGGGGACTAGCGGGGCCCTCCACACCGGGGAGCTGTTTTTT	CASSLGGTSGALHTGELFF
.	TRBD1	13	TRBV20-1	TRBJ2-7	TGCAGTGCTAGAAGGGACAGGAGTAACGAGCAGTACTTC	CSARRDRSNEQYF
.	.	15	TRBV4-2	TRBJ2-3	TGTGCCAGCAGCCAAGAGAGGACGGGGCGGAATACGCAGTATTTT	CASSQERTGRNTQYF
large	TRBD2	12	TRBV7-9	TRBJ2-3	TGTGCCACGGCTAGCGGGAGAGATACGCAGTATTTT	CATASGRDTQYF
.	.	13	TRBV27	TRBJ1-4	TGTGCCAGCAGTCATGGACATGCGGAAAAACTGTTTTTT	CASSHGHAEKLFF
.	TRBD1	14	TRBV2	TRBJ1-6	TGTGCCAGCAGTTACAGGGGGGATAATTCACCCCTCCACTTT	CASSYRGDNSPLHF
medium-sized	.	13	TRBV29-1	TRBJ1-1	TGCAGCGTGGTTTCGACAGAGAACACTGAAGCTTTCTTT	CSVVSTENTEAFF